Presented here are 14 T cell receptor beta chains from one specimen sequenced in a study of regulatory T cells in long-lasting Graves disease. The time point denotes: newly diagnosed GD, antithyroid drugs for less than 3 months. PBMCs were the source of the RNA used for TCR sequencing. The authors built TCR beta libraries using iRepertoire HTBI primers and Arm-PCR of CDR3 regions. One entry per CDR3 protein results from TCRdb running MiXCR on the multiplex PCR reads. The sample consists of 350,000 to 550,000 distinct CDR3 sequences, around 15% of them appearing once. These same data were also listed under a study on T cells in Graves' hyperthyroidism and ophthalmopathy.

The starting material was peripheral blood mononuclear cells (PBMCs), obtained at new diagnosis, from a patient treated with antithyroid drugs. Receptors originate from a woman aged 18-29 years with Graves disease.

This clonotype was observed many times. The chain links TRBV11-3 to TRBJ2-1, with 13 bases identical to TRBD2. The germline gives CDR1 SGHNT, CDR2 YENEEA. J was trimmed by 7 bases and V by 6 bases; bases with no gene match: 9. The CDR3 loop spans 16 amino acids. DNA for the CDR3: TGTGCCAGCAGGCCTACTAGCGGGAGGGTTGGAAATGAGCAGTTCTTC. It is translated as CASRPTSGRVGNEQFF.

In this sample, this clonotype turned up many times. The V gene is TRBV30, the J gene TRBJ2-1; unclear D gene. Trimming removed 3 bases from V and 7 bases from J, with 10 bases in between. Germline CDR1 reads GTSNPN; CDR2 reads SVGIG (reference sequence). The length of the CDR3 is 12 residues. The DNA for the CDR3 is TGTGCCTGGAGACATAATTCAAATGAGCAGTTCTTC. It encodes CAWRHNSNEQFF.

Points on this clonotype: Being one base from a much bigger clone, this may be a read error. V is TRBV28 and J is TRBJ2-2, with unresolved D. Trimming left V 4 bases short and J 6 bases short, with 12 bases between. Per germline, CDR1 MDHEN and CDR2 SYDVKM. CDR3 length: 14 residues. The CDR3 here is CASSSPMFSGELFF. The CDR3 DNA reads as TGTGCCAGCAGTTCTCCTATGTTCTCCGGGGAGCTGTTTTTT.

The CDR3 DNA follows: TGCGCCAGCAGCACCAGGCCCACAGGGGTTCAGTACTTC. Translating gives CASSTRPTGVQYF. The V and J genes are TRBV5-1 and TRBJ2-4, with 7 nucleotides matching TRBD1. The length of the CDR3 is 13 residues. V trimming: 4 bases; J trimming: 11 bases; junction bases outside the gene matches: 9. Germline CDR1 is SGHRS and CDR2 is YFSETQ.

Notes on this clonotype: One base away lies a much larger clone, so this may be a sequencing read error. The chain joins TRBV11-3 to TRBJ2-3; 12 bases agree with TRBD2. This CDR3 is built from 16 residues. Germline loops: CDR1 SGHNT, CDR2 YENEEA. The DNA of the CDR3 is TGTGCCAGCAGCCACCGACTAGCGGGAGTCCCAGATGCGCAGTATTTT. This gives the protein CASSHRLAGVPDAQYF.

The CDR3 loop reads CASSLIGFGDKEKLFF. DNA of the CDR3: TGCGCCAGCAGCTTGATAGGGTTCGGGGATAAAGAAAAACTGTTTTTT. V is TRBV5-1 and J is TRBJ1-4; D is unclear. The length of the CDR3 is 16 residues. Trimming pared 1 base from V and 8 bases from J, leaving 18 bases between. Germline V gene lookup returns CDR1 SGHRS and CDR2 YFSETQ.

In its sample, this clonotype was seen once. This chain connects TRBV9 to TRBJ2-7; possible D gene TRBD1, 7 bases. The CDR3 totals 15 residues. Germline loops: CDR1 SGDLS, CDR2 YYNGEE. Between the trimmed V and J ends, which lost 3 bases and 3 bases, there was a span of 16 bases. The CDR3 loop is CASSGSGGGFYEQYF. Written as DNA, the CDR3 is TGTGCCAGCAGCGGTAGTGGAGGGGGCTTCTACGAGCAGTACTTC.

The CDR3 loop is CASSLYPGANVLTF. CDR3 in DNA: TGTGCCAGCAGCCTCTACCCTGGGGCCAACGTCCTGACTTTC. The gene calls are TRBV11-3 and TRBJ2-6, with no clear D. The V gene lost 5 bases and the J gene lost 2 bases, with 7 bases spanning the gap. The germline CDR1 and CDR2 sequences are SGHNT and YENEEA. This CDR3 is 14 amino acids long.

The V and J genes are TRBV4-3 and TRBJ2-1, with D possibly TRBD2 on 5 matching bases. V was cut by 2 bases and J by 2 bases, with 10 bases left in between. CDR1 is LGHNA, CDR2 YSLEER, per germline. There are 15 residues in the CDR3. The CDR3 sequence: CASSQTRTPYNEQFF. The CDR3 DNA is TGCGCCAGCAGCCAAACTAGAACCCCCTACAATGAGCAGTTCTTC.

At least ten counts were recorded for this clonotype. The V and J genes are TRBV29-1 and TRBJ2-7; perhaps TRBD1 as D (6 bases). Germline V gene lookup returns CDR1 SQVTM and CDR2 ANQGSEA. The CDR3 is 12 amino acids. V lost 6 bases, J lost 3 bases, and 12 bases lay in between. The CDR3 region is CSVRTDLYEQYF. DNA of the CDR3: TGCAGCGTCCGGACAGACCTCTACGAGCAGTACTTC.

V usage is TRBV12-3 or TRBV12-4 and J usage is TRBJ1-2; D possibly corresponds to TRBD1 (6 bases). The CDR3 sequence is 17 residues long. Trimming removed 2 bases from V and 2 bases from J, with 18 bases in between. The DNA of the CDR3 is TGTGCCAGCAGTTTAAACCGAGGGGGGGACCGGAACTATGGCTACACCTTC. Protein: CASSLNRGGDRNYGYTF.

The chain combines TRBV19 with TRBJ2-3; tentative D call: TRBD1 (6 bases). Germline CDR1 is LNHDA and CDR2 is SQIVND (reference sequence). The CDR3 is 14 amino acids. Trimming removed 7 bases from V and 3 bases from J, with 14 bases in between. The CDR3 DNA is TGTGCCAGTAATACCCTACAGGGAACAGATACGCAGTATTTT. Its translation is CASNTLQGTDTQYF.

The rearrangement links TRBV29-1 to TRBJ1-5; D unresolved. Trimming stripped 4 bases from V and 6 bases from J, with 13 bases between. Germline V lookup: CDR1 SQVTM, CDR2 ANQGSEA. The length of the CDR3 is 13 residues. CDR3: CSVGEGLSQPQHF. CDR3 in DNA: TGCAGCGTTGGAGAGGGATTGAGTCAGCCCCAGCATTTT. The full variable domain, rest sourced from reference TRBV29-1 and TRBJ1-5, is SAVISQKPSRDICQRGTSLTIQCQVDSQVTMMFWYRQQPGQSLTLIATANQGSEATYESGFVIDKFPISRPNLTFSTLTVSNMSPEDSSIYLCSVGEGLSQPQHFGDGTRLSIL.

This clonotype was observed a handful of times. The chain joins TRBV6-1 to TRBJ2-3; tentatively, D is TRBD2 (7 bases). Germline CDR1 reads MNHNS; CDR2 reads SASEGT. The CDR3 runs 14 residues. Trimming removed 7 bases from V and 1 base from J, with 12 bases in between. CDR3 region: CASKGGGRTDTQYF. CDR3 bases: TGTGCCAGCAAGGGAGGGGGTCGCACAGATACGCAGTATTTT.